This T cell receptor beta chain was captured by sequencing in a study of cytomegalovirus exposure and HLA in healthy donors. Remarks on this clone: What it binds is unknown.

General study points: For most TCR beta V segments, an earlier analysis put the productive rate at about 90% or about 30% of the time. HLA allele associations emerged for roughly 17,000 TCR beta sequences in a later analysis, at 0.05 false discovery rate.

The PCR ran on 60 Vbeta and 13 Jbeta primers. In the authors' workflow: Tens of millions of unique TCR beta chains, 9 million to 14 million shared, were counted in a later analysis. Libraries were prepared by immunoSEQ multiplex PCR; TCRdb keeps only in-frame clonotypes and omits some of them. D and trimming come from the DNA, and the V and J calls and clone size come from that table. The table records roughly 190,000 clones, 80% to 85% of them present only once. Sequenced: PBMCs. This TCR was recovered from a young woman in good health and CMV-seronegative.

This CDR3 reads CASSSLTGLETQYF. In nucleotides, the CDR3 is TGTGCCAGCAGCTCGCTGACAGGGTTAGAGACCCAGTACTTC. V is TRBV5-4 and J is TRBJ2-5; 7 nucleotides match TRBD1. V gave up 3 bases and J gave up 4 bases; unmatched junction bases: 6. This CDR3 is built from 14 residues. Germline loops: CDR1 SGHNT, CDR2 YYREEE (reference sequence).